Included here is one T cell receptor beta chain sequence, with context. This clonotype came up a few times. Its antigen remains undetermined. No base-level quality is on record; no much larger clone is a single base apart. This specimen belongs to a study of T cells in Graves' hyperthyroidism and ophthalmopathy (dated by TCRdb to the late 2010s). Study-wide context: Peripheral blood samples were taken at initial diagnosis, before any treatment was given. A discovery cohort of approximately 100 patients, approximately 45 with Graves' ophthalmopathy and more than 55 with stable Graves' hyperthyroidism, was used to find distinguishing TCR V-J signatures. Prospective prediction of ophthalmopathy was tested in an independent validation cohort of some 20 hyperthyroidism patients and 17 patients who later progressed to ophthalmopathy. The roughly 100 discovery patients were randomly divided into training and test sets at a 7:3 ratio. Thyroid tissue and blood T-cell repertoires from more than 5 Graves' hyperthyroidism patients were also compared in the study. After sampling, hyperthyroidism patients received methimazole starting at 30 mg daily, and ophthalmopathy patients received high-dose intravenous methylprednisolone. The paper describes TCR Vbeta CDR3 sequencing of about 140 peripheral blood samples, made up of 43 ophthalmopathy patients, some 80 hyperthyroidism patients and some 17 progressor patients.

Points the paper makes about the study in general: Most expanded thyroid clonotypes (frequency above 0.001) were also detected in blood, suggesting blood repertoires may reflect thyroid immune responses. Ophthalmopathy was separated from stable hyperthyroidism by a 13 V-J signature model, with 85% to 90% sensitivity and about 81% specificity obtained in cross-validation and 80%/75% obtained in testing. No statistical method was used to set the sample size in advance, and investigators knew the group allocation. In validation, the model predicted progression to ophthalmopathy with roughly 66% sensitivity and roughly 72% specificity, a median of 6.5 months before onset.

The TCR beta CDR3 regions were amplified from RNA transcripts. The TCR CDR3 was subjected to a first round of RT-PCR using the HTBI primer set and the Qiagen OneStep RT-PCR kit. The libraries were constructed in a second round of multiplex PCR and then size-selected and purified. Sequencing of the libraries was done on an Illumina HiSeq2000 using paired-end 100 bp reads. As for the authors' bioinformatics: Raw data were processed with SOAPnuke, discarding reads with adapters, uncalled bases, mean Phred below 15, or no exact constant-primer or identifier match. High-quality paired reads were merged with COPE v1.2.5, and unique nucleotide sequences were defined as clonotypes. MiTCR v1.1 was used to align the clonotypes against IMGT TRBV, TRBD and TRBJ reference segments. The analysis included only V-J combinations with a frequency above 0.0001, which together covered approximately 99% of the repertoires. A TCS score was defined as the ratio of F50 (clonal expansion) to E x V (chaos), with BLOSUM62-based TCRdist applied between CDR3 peptides within each V-J. Welch's t-statistics and random forest reduced some 510 V-J features to about 13, which were used in a naive Bayes classifier (R e1071). TCRdb reran the public reads through fastp at Q25 and MiXCR, keeping productive beta chains. Identical CDR3 protein sequences are pooled into one entry, listed with their most common genes and DNA. What appears here as the V and J calls and clone size reflects TCRdb's work, not the paper's. The sample records 500,000 to 650,000 distinct CDR3 sequences, 15% to 20% of which are singletons. The ten largest clones capture around 17% of the sample.

In the ophthalmopathy patients, disease was moderately to severely active, with a Clinical Activity Score of 3 or more, a NOSPECS grade of 4 or more, and a duration of less than 3 months. The study excluded patients with uncontrolled infections, other autoimmune diseases, pregnancy or lactation. Clinical symptoms, serum thyroxine and TRAb, thyroid ultrasound, and orbital computed tomography formed the basis for the diagnoses. PBMCs were separated from roughly 9.6 ml of fresh peripheral blood using Ficoll-Paque density gradient centrifugation. Trizol reagent was used to extract total RNA, and RNA quality was then checked on an Agilent 2100 Bioanalyzer. From the cysteine through the phenylalanine, the CDR3 covers 14 amino acids. Only the CDR3 part of the read is kept: 42 bases, read in frame from the first base. From a lookup of the germline V gene (reference sequence), CDR1 and CDR2 are LNHDA and SQIVND. V trim: 6 bases; J trim: 10 bases; unmatched bases: 8.

Input material: blood. In this chain, TRBV19 is recombined with TRBJ1-6, and 8 bases in between align with TRBD1. This receptor was taken from a woman aged 18-29 years with Graves' ophthalmopathy. The CDR3 has the sequence CASRPGQGRSPLHF. The bases read TGTGCCAGTAGGCCCGGACAGGGACGGTCACCCCTCCACTTT.